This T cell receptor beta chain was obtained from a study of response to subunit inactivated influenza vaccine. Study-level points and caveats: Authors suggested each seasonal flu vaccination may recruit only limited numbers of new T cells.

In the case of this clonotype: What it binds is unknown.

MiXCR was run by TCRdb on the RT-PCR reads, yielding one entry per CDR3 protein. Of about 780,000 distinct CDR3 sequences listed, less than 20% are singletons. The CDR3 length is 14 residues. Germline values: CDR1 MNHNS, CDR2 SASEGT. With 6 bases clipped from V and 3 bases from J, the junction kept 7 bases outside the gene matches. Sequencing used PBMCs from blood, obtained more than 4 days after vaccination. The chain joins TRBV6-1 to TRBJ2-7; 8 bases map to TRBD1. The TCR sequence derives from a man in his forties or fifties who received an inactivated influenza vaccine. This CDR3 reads CASRRTGLYYEQYF. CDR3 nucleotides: TGTGCCAGCAGAAGGACAGGGCTATACTACGAGCAGTACTTC.